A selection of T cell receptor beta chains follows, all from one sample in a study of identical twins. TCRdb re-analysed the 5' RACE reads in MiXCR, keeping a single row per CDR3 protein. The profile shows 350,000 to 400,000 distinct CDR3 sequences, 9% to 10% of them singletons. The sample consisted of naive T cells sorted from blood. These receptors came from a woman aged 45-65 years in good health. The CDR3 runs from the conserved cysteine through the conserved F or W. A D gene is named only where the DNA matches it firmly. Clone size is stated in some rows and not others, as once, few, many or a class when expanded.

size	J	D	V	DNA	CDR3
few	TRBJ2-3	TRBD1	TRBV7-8	TGTGCCAGCAGCTCTTGGACAGGGAAAGACCCAGATACGCAGTATTTT	CASSSWTGKDPDTQYF
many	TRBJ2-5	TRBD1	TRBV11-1	TGTGCCAGCAGCCCCATAGACAGGGGTGAGACCCAGTACTTC	CASSPIDRGETQYF
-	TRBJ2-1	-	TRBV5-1	TGCGCCAGCAGCTTGACCATCGACAGGTTCAATGAGCAGTTCTTC	CASSLTIDRFNEQFF
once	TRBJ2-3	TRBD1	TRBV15	TGTGCCACCAGCACACCAACGGGACAGGGGGCTCGAAGCACAGATACGCAGTATTTT	CATSTPTGQGARSTDTQYF
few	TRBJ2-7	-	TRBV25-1	TGTGCCAGCCGTCAGGGGGGTTCCTACGAGCAGTACTTC	CASRQGGSYEQYF
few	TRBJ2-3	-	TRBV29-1	TGCAGCCTCCGGGTGGAGTCAGATACGCAGTATTTT	CSLRVESDTQYF
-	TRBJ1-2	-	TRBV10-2	TGCGCCAGCATGGGGCAGGGTTATGGCTACACCTTC	CASMGQGYGYTF
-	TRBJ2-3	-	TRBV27	TGTGCCAGCAATTTGACAGATACGCAGTATTTT	CASNLTDTQYF
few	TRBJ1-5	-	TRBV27	TGTGCCAGCAGTGAGCGGGCGCGGAGCAATCAGCCCCAGCATTTT	CASSERARSNQPQHF
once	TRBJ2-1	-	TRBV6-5	TGTGCCAGCAGTTACTTTTCCCCTAGCGCCCCCGGGAATGAGCAGTTCTTC	CASSYFSPSAPGNEQFF
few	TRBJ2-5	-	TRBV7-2	TGTGCCAGCAGTGACAGCCTTTTGTACCAAGAGACCCAGTACTTC	CASSDSLLYQETQYF
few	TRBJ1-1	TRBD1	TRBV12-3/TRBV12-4	TGTGCCAGCAGTTTTCGGACAGGGCAGGGAGCTTTCTTT	CASSFRTGQGAFF
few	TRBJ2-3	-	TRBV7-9	TGTGCCAGCAGCTTAGTAGTATCTGGCGGGGATACGCAGTATTTT	CASSLVVSGGDTQYF
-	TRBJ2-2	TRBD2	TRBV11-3	TGTGCCAGCAGTGGGGTAGCGGGAGGCCCGACCACCGGGGAGCTGTTTTTT	CASSGVAGGPTTGELFF
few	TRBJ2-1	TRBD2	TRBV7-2	TGTGCCAGCACCTTAATAGCGGGAGGGCCTTGGTATGAGCAGTTCTTC	CASTLIAGGPWYEQFF
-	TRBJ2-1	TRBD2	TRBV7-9	TGTGCCAGCAGCTTGACTGGACTAGACACGACATGGCAGTTCTTC	CASSLTGLDTTWQFF